This TCR beta chain was captured in a study of T cells after posttransplantation cyclophosphamide listed by TCRdb under 2016. In the study overall: T cell repertoire reconstitution was tracked by TRB sequencing after myeloablative bone marrow transplantation in which posttransplantation cyclophosphamide was used as GVHD prophylaxis. Samples from under 40 PTCy-treated patients, along with samples from roughly 15 of their related bone marrow donors, underwent antigen receptor sequencing. Blood from every one of the 34 PTCy patients who had 1-year posttransplant specimens underwent TRB sequencing. In 3 patients, TRB sequencing was also performed on up to about 3 more blood samples taken 2 to 5.2 years after transplant, and in several patients, pretransplant blood was also TRB-sequenced. Because TRA and TRB clonality were tightly correlated in roughly 10 samples, subsequent TCR analyses were focused on TRB only. Public TRB sequences were checked against a database of over 3,000 sequences associated with responses to pathogens, tumor antigens, self-antigens and alloantigens. Overall results and qualifications from the work: At 1-2 months, donor-recipient similarity was low but rose over the first year, and the later blood repertoires were often dominated by donor CD8+ memory clones. Across about 40 patients, TRB clonality was highly associated with recipient CMV seropositivity and CMV reactivation, and diversity in PTCy patients was similar to diversity in CNI/methotrexate controls. The TRB repertoires of T cells infiltrating skin or the GI tract showed only limited overlap with the TRB repertoires found in blood.

In the case of this clone: No cognate antigen has been identified for it. No quality values exist for individual bases; no much larger clone is one base distant.

The label giving this sample's treatment or condition can be read as: high-dose cyclophosphamide on days +3 and +4 as single-agent GVHD prophylaxis. PTCy patients received busulfan and fludarabine conditioning, a related or unrelated marrow graft, and cyclophosphamide on days +3 and +4. The PTCy-treated patients were enrolled in a prospective multi-institutional clinical trial. Peripheral blood and bone marrow mononuclear cells were isolated by Ficoll-Hypaque density centrifugation and cryopreserved. FACS on a FACSAria II was used to sort CD4+ and CD8+ T cells, including the naive and memory subsets. Genomic DNA was the input for TRB sequencing, which was run either with the immunoSEQ assay at survey resolution or with the hsTCRB kit. On the study's bioinformatics: The immunoSEQ software was used for initial read processing, and the LymphoSeq R package was used for repertoire analyses. Clonality was computed as 1 minus normalized Shannon entropy, and a Gini coefficient was also calculated for each TRB dataset. Phenotypes of unsorted samples were inferred by mapping TRB sequences from sorted subsets of the recipient or donor onto the same recipient's unsorted samples. What TCRdb holds here is the immuneACCESS table cut down to in-frame rearrangements. Part of the clones is not present; checked against another copy, under half of the missing clones reflect an unresolved V gene, and the others are unexplained. V and J calls and clone size follow that table, whereas D and trimming were derived from the DNA. The sample table records about 5,900 clones; 82% of these occur just once. The top ten clones comprise approximately 2.8% of the sample.

The junction carries 15 bases between V and J, which are trimmed by 4 bases and 2 bases respectively. The CDR3 goes from the cysteine to the phenylalanine over 15 residues. Only CDR3 DNA remains: 45 bases, in frame from the first base. CDR1 MDHEN and CDR2 SYDVKM are derived from the germline V gene. The sequence derives from a male patient aged 45-59 years who received an allogeneic stem cell transplant from a related donor and was CMV-positive. Following a transplant, some T cells may be graft donor cells, not patient cells. Specimen: CD4+ T cells sorted from blood, collected 350 to 380 days after allogeneic stem cell transplant with posttransplant cyclophosphamide. The rearrangement combines TRBV28 with TRBJ2-7, with TRBD2 tentatively as D gene (6 bases match). The bases are TGTGCCAGCAGTTCCTTCTGGGAGGAGCCCTACGAGCAGTACTTC. Translated, this gives CASSSFWEEPYEQYF.